This is a list of T cell receptor beta chains from one sample in a study of response to subunit inactivated influenza vaccine. TCRdb independently ran MiXCR on the RT-PCR reads; one entry per CDR3 protein. The table records under 950,000 distinct CDR3 sequences, 21% of them present only once. The specimen was PBMCs from blood, collected 4 to 6 days after vaccination. The receptors were sampled from a man in his forties or fifties who received an inactivated influenza vaccine. CDR3s include the opening cysteine and the closing phenylalanine or tryptophan. D genes are given only for firm matches. Not every row has a clone size; where given, it reads once, few, many or a size class.

TRBJ2-1 | - | TRBV24-1 | few | TGTGCCACCAGTGTGGCTAGCGTCGACAATGAGCAGTTCTTC | CATSVASVDNEQFF
TRBJ2-1 | TRBD2 | TRBV5-1 | few | TGCGCCAGCAGCTTGGGGACTCTAGCGGGAGTCACCTACAATGAGCAGTTCTTC | CASSLGTLAGVTYNEQFF
TRBJ1-1 | - | TRBV20-1 | - | TGCAGTGCTTCTAATAATGAAGCTTTCTTT | CSASNNEAFF
TRBJ2-7 | - | TRBV7-8 | - | TGTGCCAGCAGCATAACCGGGACAAAGACCTACGAGCAGTACTTC | CASSITGTKTYEQYF
TRBJ2-7 | - | TRBV11-2 | - | TGTGCCAGCAGCTTCACCAGGGCGGCCTACGAGCAGTACTTC | CASSFTRAAYEQYF
TRBJ2-1 | - | TRBV7-2 | many | TGTGCCAGCAGGCCTCAGGGCAGCTCCTACAATGAGCAGTTCTTC | CASRPQGSSYNEQFF
TRBJ2-5 | TRBD1 | TRBV7-9 | few | TGTGCCAGCAGCCTCAATAGGGACAGAAAAAAAGAGACCCAGTACTTC | CASSLNRDRKKETQYF
TRBJ2-7 | TRBD1 | TRBV5-1 | many | TGTGCCAGCAGCTCCGACAGGGTCTACGAGCAGTACTTC | CASSSDRVYEQYF
TRBJ2-3 | TRBD2 | TRBV28 | once | TGTGCCAGCAGTTTGGTAGCGGGAGGGCAAAAGGATACGCAGTATTTT | CASSLVAGGQKDTQYF
TRBJ1-6 | TRBD1 | TRBV19 | many | TGTGCCAGTAGCTCGACAGGGGGTAATTCACCCCTCCACTTT | CASSSTGGNSPLHF
TRBJ1-1 | TRBD1 | TRBV10-3 | few | TGTGCCATCAGTGAAACAGGGGGCAGGACTGAAGCTTTCTTT | CAISETGGRTEAFF
TRBJ1-2 | - | TRBV20-1 | - | TGCAGTGCTACCCCGACTCCAGGGGCGGACTACACCTTC | CSATPTPGADYTF
TRBJ1-4 | - | TRBV4-3 | - | TGCGCCAGCAGCCAAGACCTTCAAAGGCAGGGACACGAAAAACTGTTTTTT | CASSQDLQRQGHEKLFF
TRBJ2-1 | - | TRBV15 | many | TGTGCCACCAGCAGAGAGACTAGGAGCTACAATGAGCAGTTCTTC | CATSRETRSYNEQFF